These T cell receptor beta chains were read from a single sample in a study of T cells after somatic rescue of genetic block. Profiling relied on immunoSEQ multiplex PCR, and the TCRdb table lists in-frame clones only, not all of them. The sample carries some 90,000 clones, 75% to 90% recorded once. The sequencing sample was made of peripheral blood mononuclear cells (PBMCs). These receptors came from a woman aged 18-29 years. Each CDR3 is given with its conserved first and last residue. D genes are given only for firm matches. The size entry is marked missing in some rows and otherwise reads once, few, many or a size class.

J gene,clone size,V gene,D gene,CDR3 protein,CDR3 DNA
TRBJ2-3,-,TRBV28,-,CASSLSPRQATSTDTQYF,TGTGCCAGCAGCCTCTCCCCCAGACAGGCCACTAGCACAGATACGCAGTATTTT
TRBJ2-4,-,TRBV11-2,-,CASSLDQGTSYIQYF,TGTGCCAGCAGCTTAGATCAGGGTACCTCGTACATTCAGTACTTC
TRBJ2-1,-,TRBV29-1,TRBD2,CSASLLMGGYNEQFF,TGCAGCGCCTCTCTCCTGATGGGGGGGTACAATGAGCAGTTCTTC
TRBJ2-2,-,TRBV5-1,TRBD2,CASNQVGGPTGELFF,TGCGCCAGCAACCAAGTGGGAGGGCCCACCGGGGAGCTGTTTTTT
TRBJ2-7,-,TRBV5-1,-,CASRSGSSYEQYF,TGCGCCAGCCGTAGCGGCAGCTCCTACGAGCAGTACTTC
TRBJ1-5,-,TRBV6-1,-,CASDLENRGNQPQHF,TGTGCCAGCGACTTAGAGAACAGGGGCAATCAGCCCCAGCATTTT
TRBJ1-5,-,TRBV28,-,CASSSRHQPQHF,TGTGCCAGCAGTTCCCGCCATCAGCCCCAGCATTTT
TRBJ2-1,once,TRBV7-7,-,CASSLGLRGEDNEQFF,TGTGCTAGCAGCTTGGGCCTTCGCGGGGAGGACAATGAGCAGTTCTTC
TRBJ2-7,-,TRBV5-1,-,CASGTVSPYEQYF,TGCGCCAGCGGGACTGTCTCTCCCTACGAGCAGTACTTC
TRBJ1-1,-,TRBV25-1,-,CASSAPFGATEAFF,TGTGCCAGCAGTGCGCCATTTGGGGCCACTGAAGCTTTCTTT
TRBJ1-2,-,TRBV9,-,CASSRSGENYGYTF,TGTGCCAGCAGCCGGTCAGGAGAGAACTATGGCTACACCTTC
TRBJ2-7,-,TRBV27,TRBD1,CASSLGDRSAYEQYF,TGTGCCAGCAGTTTAGGGGACAGAAGTGCCTACGAGCAGTACTTC
TRBJ2-3,-,TRBV30,-,CAWSRSTDTQYF,TGTGCCTGGAGTCGGAGCACAGATACGCAGTATTTT